These 14 T cell receptor beta chains came from one sample sequenced in a study of spatial heterogeneity in lung cancer (dated by TCRdb to between 2018 and 2020). General conclusions and limits of the study: A correlation was observed between the number of expanded intratumoral alpha and beta TCRs and the tumor nonsynonymous mutation count.

The time point label of this sample denotes: sample taken at primary tumor resection. No antigen is known for these receptors. Library prep was done by 5' RACE. Sequencer: NextSeq 500. In TCRdb, the public reads were trimmed at Q25 with fastp and aligned with MiXCR, with productive beta chains retained. A single entry per CDR3 protein holds the most common genes and DNA from its merged rows. A total of tens of thousands of distinct CDR3 sequences appear in this sample, about 4.3% of them only once. Of the sample, 9% to 10% falls within the top ten clones. The sample here was lung tumor tissue, taken at surgery. The receptors here all came from a male donor with early-stage non-small cell lung cancer.

This clonotype was observed many times. The rearrangement links TRBV5-1 to TRBJ2-3, with D maybe TRBD1 (7 bases). The V end lost 7 bases, the J end lost 4 bases, and 13 bases lay between the germline ends. The germline gives CDR1 SGHRS, CDR2 YFSETQ. The CDR3 is made up of 13 amino acids. The CDR3 protein is CASQGGTSDTQYF. The CDR3 nucleotides read TGCGCCAGCCAGGGGGGTACCTCAGATACGCAGTATTTT.

This clonotype has a count of ten or more. V usage is TRBV12-3 or TRBV12-4 and J usage is TRBJ1-1, with a tentative D call TRBD1 (6 bases). This CDR3 spans 15 amino acids. V lost 6 bases and J lost 1, with 15 bases in between. CDR3 bases: TGTGCCAGCAGCCGATCGACAGGCCCGAACACTGAAGCTTTCTTT. It encodes CASSRSTGPNTEAFF.

This clonotype has ten or more counts. The chain is built from TRBV7-6 and TRBJ2-2; D is possibly TRBD2 (5 bases). V lost 2 bases and J 4 bases, leaving 8 bases between the germline ends. The CDR3 consists of 14 residues. Looked up from germline, CDR1 is SGHVS and CDR2 is FNYEAQ. CDR3 amino acids: CASSLRERTGELFF. The DNA of the CDR3 is TGTGCCAGCAGCTTAAGGGAGCGCACCGGGGAGCTGTTTTTT. Looking up the rest from reference TRBV7-6 and TRBJ2-2 gives the full variable domain: GAGVSQSPRYKVTKRGQDVALRCDPISGHVSLYWYRQALGQGPEFLTYFNYEAQQDKSGLPNDRFSAERPEGSISTLTIQRTEQRDSAMYRCASSLRERTGELFFGEGSRLTVL.

Ten or more counts support this clonotype. The J gene is TRBJ2-5, the V gene TRBV20-1; 9 nucleotides line up with TRBD1. Germline CDR1 reads DFQATT; CDR2 reads SNEGSKA (reference sequence). V trimming: 2 bases; J trimming: 4 bases; junction bases outside the gene matches: 5. The CDR3 totals 14 residues. CDR3 sequence (DNA): TGCAGTGCTAGATCAACAGGGGGCGGAGAGACCCAGTACTTC. It yields the protein CSARSTGGGETQYF.

Only a few counts were recorded for this clonotype. The chain is built from TRBV7-2 and TRBJ1-2; 8 bases are a match to TRBD1. Trimming at V came to 5 bases and at J to 8 bases, leaving 7 bases not matched to a gene. CDR3 length: 13 residues. Germline-derived CDR1 and CDR2 are SGHTA and FQGNSA. This CDR3 is CASSPGRGPGYTF. CDR3 bases: TGTGCCAGCAGCCCGGGCAGGGGGCCGGGCTACACCTTC.

This clonotype was counted ten times or more. The chain links TRBV20-1 to TRBJ2-1; D is possibly TRBD1 (7 bases). From germline, CDR1 is DFQATT and CDR2 SNEGSKA (reference sequence). This CDR3 has 12 amino acids. CDR3 loop: CSSRGVENEQFF. DNA of the CDR3: TGCAGCTCCAGGGGGGTTGAAAATGAGCAGTTCTTC.

V usage is TRBV20-1 and J usage is TRBJ1-1; D gene ambiguous. Germline V CDR1 and CDR2: DFQATT, SNEGSKA (reference sequence). V was trimmed by 5 bases and J by 2 bases, leaving 24 bases between them. The CDR3 has 17 residues. This CDR3 is CSASKGGSTIANTEAFF. CDR3 in DNA: TGCAGTGCTTCGAAGGGCGGCAGCACGATCGCCAACACTGAAGCTTTCTTT.

This clonotype has a count of ten or more. V gene TRBV11-2 combines with J gene TRBJ2-2; tentative D call: TRBD2 (6 bases). In germline, CDR1 is SGHAT, CDR2 FQNNGV. The CDR3 runs to 13 residues. V was shortened by 10 bases and J by 7 bases, with 16 bases between the two germline ends. The CDR3 DNA reads TGTGCCACTCGGGGGACGGGTAACGGGGAGCTGTTTTTT. Its protein is CATRGTGNGELFF.

This clonotype was seen at least ten times. The J gene is TRBJ2-1, the V gene TRBV5-4; the D is unclear. Trimming took off 3 bases at V and 8 bases at J, with 9 bases between the two ends. The CDR3 runs 12 residues. Germline V gives CDR1 SGHNT, CDR2 YYREEE (reference sequence). The CDR3 is CASSSYQDEQFF. In DNA form, the CDR3 reads TGTGCCAGCAGCTCTTATCAGGATGAGCAGTTCTTC.

This clonotype showed up many times. The rearrangement uses TRBV28 and TRBJ1-1; D ambiguous. This CDR3 is 15 amino acids long. Trimming pared 8 bases from V and 2 bases from J, leaving 18 bases between. Germline loops: CDR1 MDHEN, CDR2 SYDVKM. CDR3 protein: CASRFSLFRNTEAFF. As DNA, the CDR3 is TGTGCCAGCCGGTTCTCGCTGTTCCGAAACACTGAAGCTTTCTTT.

This clonotype has at least ten counts. The chain carries TRBV7-9 and TRBJ2-1; 7 nucleotides agree with TRBD1. The trim removed 4 bases at V and 2 bases at J, leaving 5 bases unmatched. CDR3 length: 15 residues. Germline CDR1 and CDR2: SEHNR and FQNEAQ (reference sequence). The CDR3 DNA follows: TGTGCCAGCAGCTCTCGACAGGGAACCTACAATGAGCAGTTCTTC. As protein: CASSSRQGTYNEQFF.

This clonotype has at least ten counts. The gene calls are TRBV7-9 and TRBJ1-1, with 8 bases that match TRBD1. CDR1 SEHNR and CDR2 FQNEAQ come from the germline V gene (reference sequence). Unmatched junction bases numbered 7, after V lost 5 bases and J lost 5 bases. The CDR3 is 14 amino acids. CDR3 bases: TGTGCCAGCAGCCTCGACAGGGGATGGACTGAAGCTTTCTTT. It specifies CASSLDRGWTEAFF.

This clonotype has at least ten counts. V is TRBV13 and J is TRBJ2-5; D gene uncertain. The CDR3 is made up of 13 amino acids. Trimming pared 5 bases from V and 2 bases from J, leaving 9 bases between. Germline V gene data show CDR1 as PRHDT and CDR2 as FYEKMQ (reference sequence). Written as DNA, the CDR3 is TGTGCCAGCAGCAAACAGTTTCAAGAGACCCAGTACTTC. Encoded protein: CASSKQFQETQYF.

This clonotype was observed many times. The chain recombines TRBV28 with TRBJ2-3; no clear D gene. The CDR3 has 14 amino acids. V was shortened by 5 bases and J by 6 bases, with 15 bases between the two germline ends. CDR1 and CDR2 from the germline V gene are MDHEN and SYDVKM. The CDR3 region is CASSLNPKIDTQYF. For the CDR3, the DNA is TGTGCCAGCAGTCTGAACCCGAAAATCGATACGCAGTATTTT.